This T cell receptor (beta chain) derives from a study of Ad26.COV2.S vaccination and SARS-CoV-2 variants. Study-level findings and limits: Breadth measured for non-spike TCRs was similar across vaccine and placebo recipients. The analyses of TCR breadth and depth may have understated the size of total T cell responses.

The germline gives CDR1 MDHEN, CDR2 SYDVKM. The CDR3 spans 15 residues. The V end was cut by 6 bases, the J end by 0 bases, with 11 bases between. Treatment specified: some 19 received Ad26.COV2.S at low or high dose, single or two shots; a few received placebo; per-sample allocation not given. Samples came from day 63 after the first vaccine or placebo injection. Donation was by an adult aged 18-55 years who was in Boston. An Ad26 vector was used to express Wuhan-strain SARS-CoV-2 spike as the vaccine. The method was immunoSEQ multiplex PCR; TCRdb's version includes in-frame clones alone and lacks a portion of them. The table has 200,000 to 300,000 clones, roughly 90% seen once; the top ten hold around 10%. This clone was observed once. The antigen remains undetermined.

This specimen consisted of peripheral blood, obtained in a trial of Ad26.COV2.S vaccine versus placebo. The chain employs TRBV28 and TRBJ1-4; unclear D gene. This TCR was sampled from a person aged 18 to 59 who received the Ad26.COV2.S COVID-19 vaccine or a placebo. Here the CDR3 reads CASSPPGSTNEKLFF. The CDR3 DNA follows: TGTGCCAGCAGCCCTCCGGGGTCAACTAATGAAAAACTGTTTTTT.